Listed below are T cell receptor beta chains from one sample, sequenced in a study of blood T cell repertoires in COVID-19. Sequencing used immunoSEQ multiplex PCR; TCRdb keeps in-frame clones, though not all of them. The data contain approximately 390,000 clones, approximately 89% of them seen just once; the ten biggest clones take up 2.3%. The sample consisted of peripheral blood. The source of these receptors is a woman aged 60 to 75 with COVID-19, enrolled during active disease. The CDR3 runs from the conserved cysteine through the conserved F or W. D genes are given only for firm matches. The size of a clone is reported for some rows only, either as once, few or many, or as a class for expanded clones.

CDR3aa	CDR3nt	abundance	j_gene	v_gene	d_gene
CASSLAGGFNTEAFF	TGCGCCAGCAGCTTGGCAGGGGGGTTTAACACTGAAGCTTTCTTT	few	TRBJ1-1	TRBV5-1	TRBD1
CASSMRVLYAEAFF	TGTGCCAGCTCAATGAGGGTGTTATACGCTGAAGCTTTCTTT	.	TRBJ1-1	TRBV6-5	.
CAIKGLNEKLFF	TGTGCCATCAAAGGACTTAATGAAAAACTGTTTTTT	few	TRBJ1-4	TRBV10-3	.
CASSLGGTGEDTQYF	TGTGCCAGCAGTTTAGGCGGGACAGGGGAGGATACGCAGTATTTT	.	TRBJ2-3	TRBV27	TRBD1
CASSPGTAENQPQHF	TGTGCCAGCAGCCCCGGGACAGCCGAAAATCAGCCCCAGCATTTT	.	TRBJ1-5	TRBV3-1/TRBV3-2	TRBD1
CASSIPGTGFSPLHF	TGTGCCAGCAGTATCCCCGGGACAGGGTTTTCACCCCTCCACTTT	.	TRBJ1-6	TRBV28	TRBD1
CASSPTQGITGELFF	TGTGCCAGCAGCCCAACACAGGGGATCACCGGGGAGCTGTTTTTT	.	TRBJ2-2	TRBV7-9	TRBD1
CASSPTTRGSGGAGELFF	TGTGCCAGCAGTCCCACAACCCGTGGTAGCGGGGGGGCCGGGGAGCTGTTTTTT	.	TRBJ2-2	TRBV6-6	TRBD2
CASSSGLRETQYF	TGTGCCAGCAGCTCAGGACTCAGAGAGACCCAGTACTTC	.	TRBJ2-5	TRBV11-2	.
CASSDTPSGDTDTQYF	TGTGCCAGCAGTGACACACCTAGCGGCGACACAGATACGCAGTATTTT	.	TRBJ2-3	TRBV6-4	TRBD2
CASVGRGRSFEKLFF	TGTGCCAGCGTCGGCAGGGGGCGGTCATTCGAAAAACTGTTTTTT	.	TRBJ1-4	TRBV28	TRBD1
CASSSGGAADTQYF	TGTGCCAGCAGTAGCGGGGGGGCCGCAGATACGCAGTATTTT	.	TRBJ2-3	TRBV11-3	TRBD2
CASSYSGLATETQYF	TGTGCCAGCAGTTACTCGGGGCTAGCGACCGAGACCCAGTACTTC	.	TRBJ2-5	TRBV6-2/TRBV6-3	.
CASSPGQGPPEQYF	TGTGCCAGCAGCCCGGGACAGGGGCCCCCAGAGCAGTACTTC	.	TRBJ2-7	TRBV11-3	TRBD1
CASSLRGFRSAGELFF	TGTGCCAGCAGTTTGAGGGGGTTTCGTAGCGCCGGGGAGCTGTTTTTT	.	TRBJ2-2	TRBV27	.
CASSQDTAGTDTQYF	TGCGCCAGCAGCCAAGATACAGCCGGCACAGATACGCAGTATTTT	once	TRBJ2-3	TRBV4-1	.
CASSAFPQGHETQYF	TGTGCCAGCAGCGCCTTCCCTCAGGGGCACGAGACCCAGTACTTC	.	TRBJ2-5	TRBV9	.